This T cell receptor beta chain was documented in a study of cytomegalovirus exposure and HLA in healthy donors. Study results and limitations: The study recorded 164 TCR beta chains that were cytomegalovirus-associated.

The protocol was immunoSEQ multiplex PCR, while the TCRdb copy is restricted to in-frame clones and leaves out a portion. The sample shows about 160,000 clones, roughly nine tenths of them seen only once. Donors came from a validation cohort of 90 to 150 subjects, distinct from the first 666-subject cohort. Points on this clone: Its antigen is unidentified.

The CDR3 runs 13 residues. Germline V lookup: CDR1 SNHLY, CDR2 FYNNEI. The V gene lost 8 bases and the J gene lost 5 bases, with 15 bases spanning the gap. The TCR comes from a woman aged 25-40 years in good health and CMV-seronegative. The chain uses TRBV2 and TRBJ2-5; maybe TRBD1 (5 bases). Sequencing was done on a sample of PBMCs. CDR3 sequence: CASGAGVGETQYF. As DNA, the CDR3 is TGTGCCAGCGGGGCAGGAGTGGGGGAGACCCAGTACTTC.